The present entry profiles one T cell receptor beta chain with its context. Its matching antigen is unknown. Treatment: oral pan-JAK inhibitor, 5-10 mg twice daily. Extracted RNA was reverse transcribed into cDNA, the sequencing template. Libraries were prepared by immunoSEQ multiplex PCR; TCRdb keeps only in-frame clonotypes and omits some of them. The sample carries some 170,000 clones, roughly 50% recorded once. These data belong to a study of CD8+ T cells in alopecia areata. General study results and limits: Scalp lesions, especially in alopecia totalis/universalis, had higher clonality than normal scalp. Scalp clonality dropped significantly under tofacitinib, as did expanded CD8+ top-100 clones.

The CDR3 spans 16 residues. Germline lookup yields CDR1 SGHRS and CDR2 YFSETQ. Losses at the gene ends were 1 base for V and 4 bases for J; bases not matched to a gene: 3. This chain connects TRBV5-1 to TRBJ2-2; TRBD2 matches 11 bases. Specimen: CD4+ T cells sorted from blood, collected at approximately week 61, from a patient treated with tofacitinib. The source of this sequence is a human donor with alopecia areata. The CDR3 loop is CASSLRLAGTTGELFF. The CDR3 nucleotides read TGCGCCAGCAGCTTGCGACTAGCGGGGACCACCGGGGAGCTGTTTTTT.